This T cell receptor (beta chain) was sequenced for a study of liver allograft versus peripheral blood T cells. Study details: Recipients' peripheral blood T cell receptor repertoires were compared with those in transplanted livers.

General study findings and limits: Within liver allografts, T cell receptor repertoires were reportedly different from those in peripheral blood.

The CDR3 sequence is 14 residues long. Germline V CDR1 and CDR2: SQVTM, ANQGSEA. With 5 bases clipped from V and 0 bases from J, the junction kept 4 bases outside the gene matches. TCRdb ran MiXCR on the reads and lists one entry per CDR3 protein. The sample yields 10,000 to 14,000 distinct CDR3 sequences, roughly 23% seen once. Sample share makes this clonotype medium-sized. The antigen remains undetermined. V usage is TRBV29-1 and J usage is TRBJ1-3; 7 nucleotides line up with TRBD1. The source is a human patient who had a liver transplant. Some T cells may be provided by the graft donor. CDR3 sequence (DNA): TGCAGCGTTACAGGGGCGCTCTCTGGAAACACCATATATTTT. It yields the protein CSVTGALSGNTIYF.